The 14 T cell receptor beta chains reported below all come from one sample, sequenced in a study of T-cell memory formation after mild COVID-19. One entry per CDR3 protein results from TCRdb running MiXCR on the 5' RACE reads. The sample contains fewer than 700,000 distinct CDR3 sequences, roughly a fifth of which appear only once. Sequencing input: PBMCs or a T cell subset sorted from them (not recorded which). The receptors were gathered from an adult woman who had mild COVID-19 (a few samples of this study predate the infection). Cell type and time point are not known.

The chain carries TRBV12-3 or TRBV12-4 and TRBJ2-3; 7 nucleotides align to TRBD2. Trimming cost V 6 bases and J 1 base; bases outside gene matches: 10. CDR3 length: 16 residues. The CDR3 DNA follows: TGTGCCAGCAGGGCCTCCAAGCGGGGACGCACAGATACGCAGTATTTT. Translation: CASRASKRGRTDTQYF.

The rearrangement joins TRBV6-5 to TRBJ1-1; TRBD1 matches 8 bases. Germline V gives CDR1 MNHEY, CDR2 SVGAGI. J was trimmed by 1 base and V by 5 bases; bases with no gene match: 6. CDR3 length equals 15 residues. CDR3 sequence reads: CASSNYRGANTEAFF. CDR3 nucleotides: TGTGCCAGCAGTAACTACAGGGGGGCGAACACTGAAGCTTTCTTT.

This chain joins TRBV19 and TRBJ2-1, with TRBD2 matching 13 bases. Germline-derived CDR1 and CDR2 are LNHDA and SQIVND (reference sequence). The J segment lost 0 bases and the V segment lost 6 bases, leaving 5 bases of the junction unmatched. The CDR3 covers 17 residues. The chain's CDR3 is CASRWTSGSRSYNEQFF. In nucleotides, the CDR3 is TGTGCCAGTAGGTGGACTAGCGGGAGTCGCTCCTACAATGAGCAGTTCTTC.

Here the CDR3 DNA reads TGCAGTGCTAGAGAGCTAGGAGACACAGATACGCAGTATTTT. Amino acids: CSARELGDTDTQYF. J is TRBJ2-3 and V is TRBV20-1, with D unresolved. In germline, CDR1 is DFQATT, CDR2 SNEGSKA (reference sequence). Trimming took off 0 bases at V and 2 bases at J, with 9 bases between the two ends. The CDR3 spans 14 residues.

The chain employs TRBV7-9 and TRBJ2-7; TRBD2 matches at 7 bases. The CDR3 sequence is 15 residues long. Per the germline V gene, CDR1 is SEHNR and CDR2 is FQNEAQ (reference sequence). The V and J ends lost 5 bases and 3 bases, in that order; junction bases with no gene match: 10. The CDR3 region is CASSPTPSGSYEQYF. Here the CDR3 DNA reads TGTGCCAGCAGCCCAACCCCTAGCGGTAGCTACGAGCAGTACTTC. The full variable domain, with the rest looked up from reference TRBV7-9 and TRBJ2-7, is DTGVSQNPRHKITKRGQNVTFRCDPISEHNRLYWYRQTLGQGPEFLTYFQNEAQLEKSRLLSDRFSAERPKGSFSTLEIQRTEQGDSAMYLCASSPTPSGSYEQYFGPGTRLTVT.

The J gene is TRBJ2-7, the V gene TRBV19; D not resolved. The CDR3 totals 16 residues. V lost 3 bases, J lost 3 bases, and 18 bases lay in between. CDR1 and CDR2 (germline): LNHDA, SQIVND (reference sequence). CDR3 sequence: CASSISPGANLYEQYF. As DNA, the CDR3 is TGTGCCAGTAGTATTTCCCCCGGCGCTAACCTCTACGAGCAGTACTTC. Full variable domain (outside the CDR3, taken from reference TRBV19 and TRBJ2-7): DGGITQSPKYLFRKEGQNVTLSCEQNLNHDAMYWYRQDPGQGLRLIYYSQIVNDFQKGDIAEGYSVSREKKESFPLTVTSAQKNPTAFYLCASSISPGANLYEQYFGPGTRLTVT.

This clonotype was counted between two and nine times. This chain links TRBV4-1 with TRBJ2-3, with 7 bases lining up with TRBD2. The germline gives CDR1 MGHRA, CDR2 YSYEKL. The length of the CDR3 is 15 residues. V lost 4 bases to trimming and J lost 1 base; unmatched junction nucleotides: 5. CDR3 amino acids: CASSRGEGGTDTQYF. CDR3 DNA: TGCGCCAGCAGCCGAGGGGAGGGTGGCACAGATACGCAGTATTTT.

A few counts support this clonotype. The rearrangement links TRBV7-8 to TRBJ1-5; maybe TRBD1 (5 bases). The V gene lost 3 bases and the J gene lost 9 bases, with 15 bases spanning the gap. The CDR3 is 14 amino acids. Per the germline V gene, CDR1 is SGHVS and CDR2 is FQNEAQ. Here the CDR3 DNA reads TGTGCCAGCAGCTTGGGGCAGGCCGGGGGGCCCCAGCATTTT. Encoded protein: CASSLGQAGGPQHF.

The chain has TRBV11-2 and TRBJ2-1, with 8 bases aligning to TRBD2. This CDR3 is built from 19 residues. The germline V gene has CDR1 SGHAT and CDR2 FQNNGV. The junction had 18 bases not matched to a gene; V was cut back by 4 bases and J by 4 bases. Here the CDR3 reads CASSSLPRVGTSGYNEQFF. The CDR3 nucleotides read TGTGCCAGCAGCTCACTACCCCGGGTGGGCACTAGCGGATACAATGAGCAGTTCTTC.

This clonotype has more than one count but fewer than ten. The rearrangement links TRBV6-5 to TRBJ2-7; maybe TRBD1 (6 bases). This CDR3 contains 16 residues. The V end lost 0 bases, the J end lost 5 bases, and 17 bases lay between the germline ends. Germline CDR1 is MNHEY and CDR2 is SVGAGI. The CDR3 DNA reads TGTGCCAGCAGTTACTCGACGGGCAGGGGTCATAACGAGCAGTACTTC. It translates to CASSYSTGRGHNEQYF.

The J gene is TRBJ1-1, the V gene TRBV9; tentative D call: TRBD1 (5 bases). Germline CDR1 and CDR2: SGDLS and YYNGEE. The CDR3 is made up of 14 amino acids. The ends were cut back, 2 bases at V and 0 bases at J, with 8 bases in the middle. CDR3 sequence reads: CASSVQGVNTEAFF. In DNA, the CDR3 is TGTGCCAGCAGCGTCCAGGGTGTGAACACTGAAGCTTTCTTT. The full variable domain, in which reference TRBV9 and TRBJ1-1 provide the parts outside the CDR3, is DSGVTQTPKHLITATGQRVTLRCSPRSGDLSVYWYQQSLDQGLQFLIQYYNGEERAKGNILERFSAQQFPDLHSELNLSSLELGDSALYFCASSVQGVNTEAFFGQGTRLTVV.

The chain recombines TRBV19 with TRBJ2-4, with D possibly being TRBD1 (6 bases). This CDR3 has 13 residues. V lost 9 bases and J 1 base, leaving 10 bases between the germline ends. CDR1 is LNHDA and CDR2 is SQIVND in the germline V gene (reference sequence). The DNA of the CDR3 is TGTGCCAGCAACCAGGGGGCCAAAAACATTCAGTACTTC. It specifies CASNQGAKNIQYF.

V gene TRBV4-1 combines with J gene TRBJ1-2; 7 nucleotides align to TRBD1. Losses at the gene ends were 1 base for V and 6 bases for J; bases not matched to a gene: 8. CDR1 and CDR2 (germline): MGHRA, YSYEKL. The CDR3 runs to 15 residues. This CDR3 is CASSQATGWKHGYTF. The CDR3 DNA reads as TGCGCCAGCAGCCAAGCGACAGGGTGGAAGCATGGCTACACCTTC.

The chain is built from TRBV6-2 or TRBV6-3 and TRBJ2-2; 8 bases are a match to TRBD1. The CDR3 length is 17 residues. V lost 0 bases to trimming and J lost 1 base; unmatched junction nucleotides: 4. Germline CDR1 is MNHEY and CDR2 is SVGEGT. As DNA, the CDR3 is TGTGCCAGCAGTTACTCGGACGACAGGGGGAACACCGGGGAGCTGTTTTTT. Amino acid sequence: CASSYSDDRGNTGELFF.